The clone carrying this T cell receptor (beta chain) was seen once. This record comes from a study of blood T cell repertoires in COVID-19. The CDR3 has 17 residues. CDR1 and CDR2 (germline): MGHRA, YSYEKL. Unmatched junction bases numbered 10, after V lost 1 base and J lost 7 bases. In the authors' workflow: Estimation of nucleated cell counts relied on the amplification of reference gene primers. Generated by immunoSEQ multiplex PCR, the TCRdb table keeps only in-frame clones and is missing some. D and trimming were read from the DNA, whereas the V and J calls and clone size are those reported in that table. Of around 140,000 clones in the sample, around 87% are singletons; the top ten hold 2.5%.

This rearrangement joins TRBV4-1 to TRBJ1-5, with 10 bases fitting TRBD1. The sequence was collected from a man between 50 and 59 years old with active COVID-19. Sequencing was carried out using peripheral blood. The CDR3 DNA sequence: TGCGCCAGCAGCCAAGCCCTCCTCGGGACAGGGGACCAGCCCCAGCATTTT. It translates to CASSQALLGTGDQPQHF.